The 31 T cell receptor beta chains listed next were all sequenced from one sample in a study of T cell responses to AZD1222 COVID-19 vaccine. Method: immunoSEQ multiplex PCR; TCRdb's copy keeps in-frame clones and lacks some. The sample carries 150,000 or so clones, 91% recorded once. This specimen consisted of peripheral blood, obtained on day 0 of AZD1222 vaccination. These receptors all come from an adult in good health.

V gene TRBV4-3 combines with J gene TRBJ1-1; no clear D. Germline V lookup: CDR1 LGHNA, CDR2 YSLEER. The CDR3 has 16 amino acids. V gave up 1 base and J gave up 1 base, with 13 bases separating them. The CDR3 sequence: CASSQVQGSSNTEAFF. In DNA form, the CDR3 reads TGCGCCAGCAGCCAAGTGCAAGGGAGCTCGAACACTGAAGCTTTCTTT.

The genes are TRBV25-1 and TRBJ2-5; 9 nucleotides agree with TRBD2. The J segment lost 2 bases and the V segment lost 7 bases, leaving 8 bases of the junction unmatched. Per germline, CDR1 MGHDK and CDR2 SYGVNS. This CDR3 is built from 15 residues. CDR3 sequence reads: CASIGREGGQETQYF. The CDR3, as DNA: TGTGCCAGCATAGGGCGGGAGGGCGGTCAAGAGACCCAGTACTTC.

The V call is TRBV2, the J call TRBJ1-3; D is undetermined. Germline V gives CDR1 SNHLY, CDR2 FYNNEI. The germline V and J ends were trimmed by 2 bases and 1 base, with 6 bases remaining between them. CDR3 length: 14 residues. The CDR3: CASSEQGSGNTIYF. The CDR3 DNA reads TGTGCCAGCAGTGAACAAGGATCTGGAAACACCATATATTTT.

The chain recombines TRBV24-1 with TRBJ2-1; TRBD1 matches 9 bases. The CDR3 sequence is 15 residues long. The ends lost 3 bases at V and 4 bases at J; junction bases unmatched: 3. The germline gives CDR1 KGHDR, CDR2 SFDVKD. CDR3: CATSDGTGTYNEQFF. DNA of the CDR3: TGTGCCACCAGTGATGGGACAGGGACGTACAATGAGCAGTTCTTC.

This chain uses TRBV4-3 with TRBJ2-1; 9 nucleotides agree with TRBD1. The V segment lost 5 bases and the J segment 10 bases; nucleotides outside the gene matches: 9. The CDR3 runs to 14 residues. Looked up from germline, CDR1 is LGHNA and CDR2 is YSLEER. CDR3 protein: CASSWDRAGGEQFF. CDR3 nucleotide sequence: TGCGCCAGCAGCTGGGACAGGGCCGGGGGGGAGCAGTTCTTC.

The chain employs TRBV5-1 and TRBJ2-2; 8 bases fit TRBD2. V lost 4 bases and J lost 6; bases outside the gene matches: 17. The germline V gene encodes CDR1 SGHRS and CDR2 YFSETQ. This CDR3 region has 18 residues. CDR3 protein: CASSRLLAAGDRAGELFF. The DNA for the CDR3 is TGCGCCAGCAGCCGGTTACTAGCGGCGGGGGATCGCGCCGGGGAGCTGTTTTTT.

A single count supports this clone. CDR3 in DNA: TGTGCCTGGAGTTCGGAGAGAGATCAGCCCCAGCATTTT. It is translated as CAWSSERDQPQHF. V usage is TRBV30 and J usage is TRBJ1-5; the D is unclear. The V end was cut by 2 bases, the J end by 5 bases, with 10 bases between. The CDR3 is made up of 13 amino acids. Germline CDR1 GTSNPN, CDR2 SVGIG (reference sequence).

The chain carries TRBV7-6 and TRBJ1-1, with D possibly being TRBD1 (5 bases). CDR3 length: 16 residues. V lost 5 bases and J lost 2, with 18 bases in between. In germline, CDR1 is SGHVS, CDR2 FNYEAQ. Here the CDR3 DNA reads TGTGCCAGCAGCCTCCACCCGGGGGGGAGAAACACTGAAGCTTTCTTT. Its protein is CASSLHPGGRNTEAFF. The complete variable domain, with remaining parts taken from reference TRBV7-6 and TRBJ1-1, reads GAGVSQSPRYKVTKRGQDVALRCDPISGHVSLYWYRQALGQGPEFLTYFNYEAQQDKSGLPNDRFSAERPEGSISTLTIQRTEQRDSAMYRCASSLHPGGRNTEAFFGQGTRLTVV.

The genes are TRBV4-3 and TRBJ2-3; 13 nucleotides line up with TRBD2. V lost 0 bases, J lost 1 base, and 7 bases stayed unmatched. Germline V gene data show CDR1 as LGHNA and CDR2 as YSLEER. This CDR3 comprises 19 residues. CDR3 sequence: CASSQERTSGSAGTDTQYF. The CDR3 DNA is TGCGCCAGCAGCCAAGAGAGGACTAGCGGGAGTGCAGGCACAGATACGCAGTATTTT.

This chain uses TRBV7-8 with TRBJ1-6; TRBD1 aligns across 8 bases. The CDR3 sequence is 19 residues long. V gave up 6 bases and J gave up 5 bases; unmatched junction bases: 18. Germline V gene sequence: CDR1 SGHVS, CDR2 FQNEAQ. The chain's CDR3 is CASSVPLTLQGADNSPLHF. CDR3 sequence (DNA): TGTGCCAGCAGTGTCCCCTTGACTCTTCAGGGGGCGGATAATTCACCCCTCCACTTT.

This rearrangement joins TRBV27 to TRBJ2-1; D gene uncertain. The CDR3 sequence is 12 residues long. The V gene's germline CDR1 is MNHEY and CDR2 SMNVEV (reference sequence). V lost 5 bases and J lost 6, with 8 bases in between. The CDR3 region has the DNA TGTGCCAGCAGTGTCCCGACCAATGAGCAGTTCTTC. This sequence encodes CASSVPTNEQFF.

This chain joins TRBV28 and TRBJ2-1; TRBD1 or TRBD2 may be the D gene (5 bases each). Trimming took off 1 base at V and 3 bases at J, with 22 bases between the two ends. The germline CDR1 and CDR2 sequences are MDHEN and SYDVKM. CDR3 length: 19 amino acids. The CDR3 sequence: CASSLYLSTGTKRYNEQFF. CDR3 sequence (DNA): TGTGCCAGCAGTTTATATCTTAGTACCGGGACCAAACGCTACAATGAGCAGTTCTTC.

V gene TRBV5-8 combines with J gene TRBJ2-7; tentative D call: TRBD2 (5 bases). The CDR3 contains 17 residues. CDR1 SGHTS and CDR2 YDEGEE come from the germline V gene. V was cut by 3 bases and J by 5 bases, with 24 bases left in between. CDR3 region: CASSSPGINVRVNEQYF. The CDR3 DNA sequence: TGTGCCAGCAGCTCGCCCGGGATAAATGTCAGAGTGAACGAGCAGTACTTC.

The rearrangement links TRBV29-1 to TRBJ2-7, with a weak D call TRBD1 (6 bases). CDR1 SQVTM and CDR2 ANQGSEA come from the germline V gene. The V gene lost 2 bases and the J gene lost 3 bases, with 11 bases spanning the gap. This CDR3 has 13 amino acids. Here the CDR3 DNA reads TGCAGCGTTGAAAGGGACACTGGCTACGAGCAGTACTTC. Protein sequence: CSVERDTGYEQYF.

This clone was seen more than once but under ten times. The chain recombines TRBV6-2 or TRBV6-3 with TRBJ2-6; possibly TRBD1 for D (5 bases). CDR1 and CDR2 (germline): MNHEY, SVGEGT. Deletions cut 5 bases from V and 0 bases from J, with 11 bases between. This CDR3 has 16 amino acids. The CDR3 region is CASSQQDGSGANVLTF. In nucleotides, the CDR3 is TGTGCCAGCAGTCAACAGGACGGCTCTGGGGCCAACGTCCTGACTTTC.

The chain joins TRBV11-3 to TRBJ2-1; no reliable D call. V lost 0 bases and J 6 bases, leaving 3 bases between the germline ends. Germline CDR1 is SGHNT and CDR2 is YENEEA. CDR3 size: 12 residues. The CDR3 reads CASSLDANEQFF. The CDR3 bases are TGTGCCAGCAGCTTAGACGCCAATGAGCAGTTCTTC.

This clone occurred once. This rearrangement joins TRBV28 to TRBJ2-3; D not resolved. Germline V lookup: CDR1 MDHEN, CDR2 SYDVKM. The CDR3 has 12 residues. Trimming removed 7 bases from V and 10 bases from J, with 15 bases in between. The CDR3 sequence: CASTTYPVAQYF. The CDR3, as DNA: TGTGCCAGCACCACCTACCCAGTCGCGCAGTATTTT. The whole variable domain, remainder taken from reference TRBV28 and TRBJ2-3, is DVKVTQSSRYLVKRTGEKVFLECVQDMDHENMFWYRQDPGLGLRLIYFSYDVKMKEKGDIPEGYSVSREKKERFSLILESASTNQTSMYLCASTTYPVAQYFGPGTRLTVL.

The chain employs TRBV27 and TRBJ2-3; 7 bases are shared with TRBD2. The germline CDR1 and CDR2 sequences are MNHEY and SMNVEV (reference sequence). This CDR3 region has 15 residues. Trimming removed 4 bases from V and 0 bases from J; junction bases left unmatched: 4. CDR3 bases: TGTGCCAGCAGTTCTAGCGGTTCTAGCACAGATACGCAGTATTTT. Translated, it gives CASSSSGSSTDTQYF.

V and J are TRBV19 and TRBJ2-7, with TRBD2 matching 10 bases. After removal of 7 bases from V and 5 bases from J, the junction contained 5 bases not matched to a gene. The CDR3 has 13 amino acids. CDR1 and CDR2 (germline): LNHDA, SQIVND (reference sequence). The CDR3 nucleotides are TGTGCCAGTACTAGCGGGAGTCGGAACGAGCAGTACTTC. Its protein is CASTSGSRNEQYF.

The V and J genes are TRBV6-5 and TRBJ2-7; perhaps TRBD2 as D (7 bases). V gave up 5 bases and J gave up 2 bases, with 16 bases separating them. Germline-derived CDR1 and CDR2 are MNHEY and SVGAGI. CDR3 length: 15 residues. The DNA for the CDR3 is TGTGCCAGCAGTACCCCCGGGGGGCCTACCTACGAGCAGTACTTC. This codes for CASSTPGGPTYEQYF.

The chain is built from TRBV5-4 and TRBJ2-7; 11 bases match TRBD1. Germline CDR1 SGHNT, CDR2 YYREEE (reference sequence). V shed 2 bases, J shed 4 bases, and the junction held 2 bases outside the gene matches. The CDR3 runs 14 residues. CDR3 in DNA: TGTGCCAGCAGCTTCGGGACAGGGGGTTACGAGCAGTACTTC. It encodes CASSFGTGGYEQYF. Drawing the rest from reference TRBV5-4 and TRBJ2-7, the complete variable domain is ETGVTQSPTHLIKTRGQQVTLRCSSQSGHNTVSWYQQALGQGPQFIFQYYREEENGRGNFPPRFSGLQFPNYSSELNVNALELDDSALYLCASSFGTGGYEQYFGPGTRLTVT.

V usage is TRBV19 and J usage is TRBJ2-6; TRBD1 matches at 9 bases. The CDR3 totals 16 residues. The trim removed 7 bases at V and 0 bases at J, leaving 4 bases unmatched. Germline CDR1 is LNHDA and CDR2 is SQIVND (reference sequence). The CDR3, as DNA: TGTGCCAGTACCCGGACAGGGGACTCTGGGGCCAACGTCCTGACTTTC. Its translation is CASTRTGDSGANVLTF. Full variable domain (rest looked up from reference TRBV19 and TRBJ2-6): DGGITQSPKYLFRKEGQNVTLSCEQNLNHDAMYWYRQDPGQGLRLIYYSQIVNDFQKGDIAEGYSVSREKKESFPLTVTSAQKNPTAFYLCASTRTGDSGANVLTFGAGSRLTVL.

V usage is TRBV7-8 and J usage is TRBJ2-7, with D uncertain. The CDR3 runs 13 residues. CDR1 SGHVS and CDR2 FQNEAQ come from the germline V gene. V lost 5 bases to trimming and J lost 4 bases, with 12 bases between them. As DNA, the CDR3 is TGTGCCAGCAGCGTAGTACAAGGGTACGAGCAGTACTTC. Translating gives CASSVVQGYEQYF.

The rearrangement links TRBV7-2 to TRBJ2-3; 7 bases map to TRBD2. J gave up 2 bases and V 5 bases, and 10 bases lay outside the gene matches. This CDR3 contains 16 residues. Germline loops: CDR1 SGHTA, CDR2 FQGNSA. As DNA, the CDR3 is TGTGCCAGCAGCCCGGGGGGAGGGTCTTTCACAGATACGCAGTATTTT. This codes for CASSPGGGSFTDTQYF.

The chain links TRBV28 to TRBJ1-5; TRBD1 agrees at 7 bases. The CDR3 consists of 16 residues. The ends lost 3 bases at V and 4 bases at J; junction bases unmatched: 9. The V gene's germline CDR1 is MDHEN and CDR2 SYDVKM. For the CDR3, the DNA is TGTGCCAGCAGTTTCCTGGGGACAGTTTCGAATCAGCCCCAGCATTTT. The encoded protein is CASSFLGTVSNQPQHF.

The chain combines TRBV6-5 with TRBJ1-1; D unclear. The V gene lost 4 bases and the J gene lost 1 base, with 7 bases spanning the gap. The CDR3 extends over 13 amino acids. The germline V gene has CDR1 MNHEY and CDR2 SVGAGI. The CDR3 nucleotides read TGTGCCAGCAGTTCGGACGAGAACACTGAAGCTTTCTTT. Translation gives CASSSDENTEAFF.

The DNA for the CDR3 is TGTGCCAGCAGGACAACAGAGACCTACGAGCAGTACTTC. Amino acid sequence: CASRTTETYEQYF. The gene calls are TRBV6-6 and TRBJ2-7, with D unclear. Trimming cost V 6 bases and J 2 bases, with 11 bases left between them. The CDR3 runs 13 residues. The germline gives CDR1 MNHNY, CDR2 SVGAGI (reference sequence).

The chain is built from TRBV27 and TRBJ1-3; no clear D gene. V was pared by 3 bases and J by 0 bases, with 9 bases between. CDR1 and CDR2 from the germline V gene are MNHEY and SMNVEV (reference sequence). The CDR3 loop spans 15 amino acids. Here the CDR3 DNA reads TGTGCCAGCAGTTTCGGTGTGAACTCTGGAAACACCATATATTTT. Translating gives CASSFGVNSGNTIYF.

This clone was observed once. This chain uses TRBV18 with TRBJ1-2; a weak D match, TRBD1 (6 bases). CDR1 and CDR2 from the germline V gene are KGHSH and LQKENI. Trimming cost V 1 base and J 3 bases, with 6 bases left between them. The CDR3 sequence is 13 residues long. This CDR3 reads CASSPQGDYGYTF. The CDR3 nucleotides read TGTGCCAGCTCACCACAGGGGGACTATGGCTACACCTTC.

The CDR3 reads CASSHLKPQGFSYNEQFF. Written as DNA, the CDR3 is TGTGCCAGCAGCCACCTGAAACCACAGGGGTTCTCCTACAATGAGCAGTTCTTC. The chain couples TRBV27 to TRBJ2-1; 7 nucleotides line up with TRBD1. Germline V gives CDR1 MNHEY, CDR2 SMNVEV (reference sequence). The CDR3 runs 18 residues. Trimming at V came to 6 bases and at J to 0 bases, leaving 14 bases not matched to a gene.

V usage is TRBV19 and J usage is TRBJ2-1; 8 bases match TRBD2. V shed 5 bases and J 8 bases; nucleotides not matched to a gene: 2. This CDR3 is 12 amino acids long. The germline V gene has CDR1 LNHDA and CDR2 SQIVND (reference sequence). The CDR3 DNA reads as TGTGCCAGTAGTCCAGCGGGAGATGAGCAGTTCTTC. It yields the protein CASSPAGDEQFF. Supplemented by reference TRBV19 and TRBJ2-1, the full variable domain reads DGGITQSPKYLFRKEGQNVTLSCEQNLNHDAMYWYRQDPGQGLRLIYYSQIVNDFQKGDIAEGYSVSREKKESFPLTVTSAQKNPTAFYLCASSPAGDEQFFGPGTRLTVL.